This T cell receptor (beta chain) was sequenced for a study of OX40 agonist ivuxolimab in advanced cancers. Study as a whole: Every 2 weeks, patients received ivuxolimab intravenously, dosed at 0.01 to 10 mg/kg. The dose-escalation cohort had hepatocellular carcinoma, melanoma, renal cell or head and neck cancer.

Assay: immunoSEQ multiplex PCR; the TCRdb copy retains only in-frame clones and omits some. The data contain 55,000 to 70,000 clones, 87% of them singletons. Germline V lookup: CDR1 MDHEN, CDR2 SYDVKM. V was trimmed by 2 bases and J by 2 bases, leaving 10 bases between them. This CDR3 region has 15 residues. This clone turned up a few times. J is TRBJ1-3 and V is TRBV28; D may be TRBD1 (5 bases). Source: CD4+ or CD8+ T cells sorted from blood, taken in a trial of the OX40 agonist ivuxolimab. This sequence originates from an adult with an advanced solid tumor such as melanoma, head and neck, liver or kidney cancer. CDR3 loop: CASSLGGVAGNTIYF. CDR3 in DNA: TGTGCCAGCAGTTTAGGGGGGGTCGCTGGAAACACCATATATTTT.